This TCR beta chain originates from a study of cytomegalovirus exposure and HLA in healthy donors. Study in general: The same platform as the 666 first-cohort repertoires was used for the 100 to 150 validation repertoires, a later analysis reported.

CDR1 is KGHSH, CDR2 LQKENI, per germline. The CDR3 is 15 residues long. V lost 5 bases, J lost 2 bases, and 13 bases lay in between. The method was immunoSEQ multiplex PCR; TCRdb's version includes in-frame clones alone and lacks a portion of them. In the table there are about 180,000 clones, 85% of which are singletons. The chain joins TRBV18 to TRBJ2-1; tentative D call: TRBD2 (6 bases). Source material: PBMCs. The source is a young man in good health and CMV-seropositive. The CDR3 nucleotides read TGTGCCAGCTCAGCGGGGACGGGGACCTACAATGAGCAGTTCTTC. It translates to CASSAGTGTYNEQFF.